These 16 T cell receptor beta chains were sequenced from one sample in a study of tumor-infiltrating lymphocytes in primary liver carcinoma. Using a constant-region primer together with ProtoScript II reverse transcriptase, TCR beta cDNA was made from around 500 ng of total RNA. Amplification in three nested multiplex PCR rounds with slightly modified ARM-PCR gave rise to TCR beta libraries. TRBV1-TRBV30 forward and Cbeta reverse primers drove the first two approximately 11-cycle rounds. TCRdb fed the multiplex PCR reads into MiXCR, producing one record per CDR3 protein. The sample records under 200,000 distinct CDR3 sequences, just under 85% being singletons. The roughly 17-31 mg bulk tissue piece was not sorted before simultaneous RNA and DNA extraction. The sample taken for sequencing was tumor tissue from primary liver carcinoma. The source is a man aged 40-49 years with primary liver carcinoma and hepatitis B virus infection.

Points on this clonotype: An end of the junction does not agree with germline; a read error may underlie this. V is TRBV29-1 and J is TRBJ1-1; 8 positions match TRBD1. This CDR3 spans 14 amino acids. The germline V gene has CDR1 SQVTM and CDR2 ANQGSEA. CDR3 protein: CSVVTGGVNTEAFF. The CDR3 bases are TGCAGCGTCGTCACAGGGGGGGTGAACACTGAAGCTTTCTTC.

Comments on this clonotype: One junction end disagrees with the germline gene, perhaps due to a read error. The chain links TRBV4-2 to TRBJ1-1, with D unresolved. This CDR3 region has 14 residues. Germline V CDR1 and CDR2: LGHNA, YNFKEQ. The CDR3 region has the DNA TGTGTCAGCAGCCAAGATCTGGGGAACACTGAAGCTTTGTTT. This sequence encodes CVSSQDLGNTEALF.

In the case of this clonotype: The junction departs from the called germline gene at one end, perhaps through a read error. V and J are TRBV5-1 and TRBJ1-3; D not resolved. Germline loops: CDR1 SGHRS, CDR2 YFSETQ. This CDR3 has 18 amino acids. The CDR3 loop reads CPSSLSSPVKGIGNTIYF. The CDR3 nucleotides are TGCCCCAGCAGCTTGTCTTCGCCCGTAAAAGGGATTGGAAACACCATATATTTT.

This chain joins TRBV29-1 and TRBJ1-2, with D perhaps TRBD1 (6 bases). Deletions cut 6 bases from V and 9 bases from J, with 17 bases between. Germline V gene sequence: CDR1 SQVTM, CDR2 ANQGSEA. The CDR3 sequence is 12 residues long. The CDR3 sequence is CSVITGRECYTF. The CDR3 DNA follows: TGCAGCGTCATCACAGGGAGGGAGTGCTACACCTTC.

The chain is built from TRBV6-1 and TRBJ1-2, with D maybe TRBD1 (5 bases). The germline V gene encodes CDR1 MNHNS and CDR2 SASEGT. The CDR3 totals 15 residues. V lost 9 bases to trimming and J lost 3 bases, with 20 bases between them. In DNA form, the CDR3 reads TGTGCCAGGTCAGTGGTGGGGGACGCCGACTATGGCTACACCTTC. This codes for CARSVVGDADYGYTF.

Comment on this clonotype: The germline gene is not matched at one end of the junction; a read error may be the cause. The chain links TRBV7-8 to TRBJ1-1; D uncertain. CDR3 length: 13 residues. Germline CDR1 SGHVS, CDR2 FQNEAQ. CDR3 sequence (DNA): TGTGCCAGAAGCTTAGAGGGCATAGTTGAAGCTTTCTTT. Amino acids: CARSLEGIVEAFF.

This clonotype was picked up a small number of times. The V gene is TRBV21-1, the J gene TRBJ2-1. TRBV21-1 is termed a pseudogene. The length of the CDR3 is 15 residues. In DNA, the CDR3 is TGTGCCAGCAGCAAACCGGTCAGCTCCTACAATGAGCAGTTCTTC. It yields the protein CASSKPVSSYNEQFF.

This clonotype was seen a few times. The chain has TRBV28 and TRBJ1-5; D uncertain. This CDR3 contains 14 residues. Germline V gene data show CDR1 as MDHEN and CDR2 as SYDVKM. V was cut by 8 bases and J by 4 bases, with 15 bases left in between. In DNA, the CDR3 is TGTGCCAGCGAGCCCGTCCAGTTTAATCAGCCCCAGCATTTT. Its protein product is CASEPVQFNQPQHF.

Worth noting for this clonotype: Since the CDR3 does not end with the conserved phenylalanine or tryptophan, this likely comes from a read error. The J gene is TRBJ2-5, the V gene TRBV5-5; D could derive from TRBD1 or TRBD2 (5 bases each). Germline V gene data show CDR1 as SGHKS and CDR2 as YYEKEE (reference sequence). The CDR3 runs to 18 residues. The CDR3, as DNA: TGTGCCAGCAGCCTGGGGTTGATCGGGACGGAGTACCAAGGGACCCAGTACTAC. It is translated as CASSLGLIGTEYQGTQYY.

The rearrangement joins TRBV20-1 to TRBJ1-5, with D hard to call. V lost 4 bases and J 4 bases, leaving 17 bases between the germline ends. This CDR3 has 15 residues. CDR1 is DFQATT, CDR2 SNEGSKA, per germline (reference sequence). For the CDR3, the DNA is TGCAGTGCTACCAATCCGGAGCACATTAATCAGCCCCAGCATTTT. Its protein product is CSATNPEHINQPQHF.

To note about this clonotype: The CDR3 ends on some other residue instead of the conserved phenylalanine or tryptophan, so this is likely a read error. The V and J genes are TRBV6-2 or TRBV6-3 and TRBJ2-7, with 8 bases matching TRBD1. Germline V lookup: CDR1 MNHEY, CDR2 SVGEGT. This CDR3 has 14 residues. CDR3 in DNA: TGTACCAGCAGCCTCCCGGACAGGGCCCACGAGCAGTACCTC. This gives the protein CTSSLPDRAHEQYL.

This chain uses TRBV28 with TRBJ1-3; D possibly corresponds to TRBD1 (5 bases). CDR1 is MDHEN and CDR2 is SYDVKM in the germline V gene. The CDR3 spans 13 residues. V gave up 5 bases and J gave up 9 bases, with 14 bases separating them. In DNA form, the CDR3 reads TGTGCCAGCAGTCCTTCAGGGAAAGGCACCATATATTTT. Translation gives CASSPSGKGTIYF.

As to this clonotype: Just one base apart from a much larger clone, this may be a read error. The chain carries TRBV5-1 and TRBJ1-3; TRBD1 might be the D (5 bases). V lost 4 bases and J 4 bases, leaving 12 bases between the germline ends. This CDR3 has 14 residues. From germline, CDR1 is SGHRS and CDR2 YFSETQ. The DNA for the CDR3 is TGCGCCAGCAGCGACAGATCGAGCGGAAACACCATATATTTT. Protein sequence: CASSDRSSGNTIYF.

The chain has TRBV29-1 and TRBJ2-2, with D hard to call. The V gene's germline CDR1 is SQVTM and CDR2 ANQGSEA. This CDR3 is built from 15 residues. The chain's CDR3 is CRALTNVANTGELFF. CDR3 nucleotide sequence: TGCCGCGCTCTTACTAACGTGGCGAACACCGGGGAGCTGTTTTTT.

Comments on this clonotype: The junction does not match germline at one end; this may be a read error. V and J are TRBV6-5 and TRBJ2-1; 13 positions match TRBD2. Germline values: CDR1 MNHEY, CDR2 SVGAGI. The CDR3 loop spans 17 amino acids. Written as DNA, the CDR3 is TGTGTCAGCAGTTACTCCTGGACTAGCGGGAGAGGGAATGAGCAGTTCTTC. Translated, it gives CVSSYSWTSGRGNEQFF.

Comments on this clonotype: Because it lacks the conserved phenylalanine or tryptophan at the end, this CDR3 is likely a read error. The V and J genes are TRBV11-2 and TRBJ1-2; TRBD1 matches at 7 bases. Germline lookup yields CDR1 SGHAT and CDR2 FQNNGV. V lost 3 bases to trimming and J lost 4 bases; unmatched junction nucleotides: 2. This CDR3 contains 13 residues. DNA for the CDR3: TGTGCCAGCAGCTTGTACAGGGGCTATGGCTACACCGTA. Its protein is CASSLYRGYGYTV.